A selection of T cell receptor beta chains follows, all from one sample in a study of vaccination and CD4 T cells after COVID-19. MiXCR, run by TCRdb on the PCR reads, gives a single entry per CDR3 protein. The data contain around 20,000 distinct CDR3 sequences, 50% to 65% of them singletons. Sequences were derived from CD4+ T cells from blood, sampled after SARS-CoV-2 vaccination. The source of these receptors is a human donor who had recovered from COVID-19. Each CDR3 is given with its conserved first and last residue. A D gene is named only where the DNA matches it firmly. Rows may omit the clone size; those that give it use once, few, many or a size class.

j_gene: TRBJ2-7
v_gene: TRBV6-2/TRBV6-3
abundance: .
d_gene: TRBD1
CDR3aa: CASSRTGTSYEQYF
CDR3nt: TGTGCCAGCAGCCGGACAGGGACCTCCTACGAGCAGTACTTC

j_gene: TRBJ2-7
v_gene: TRBV4-3
abundance: .
d_gene: TRBD2
CDR3aa: CASSQRRAGAGEQYF
CDR3nt: TGCGCCAGCAGCCAAAGACGAGCGGGAGCGGGCGAGCAGTACTTC

j_gene: TRBJ2-3
v_gene: TRBV20-1
abundance: .
d_gene: .
CDR3aa: CSVVGFSGDTQYF
CDR3nt: TGCAGTGTTGTGGGCTTTTCAGGAGATACGCAGTATTTT

j_gene: TRBJ2-5
v_gene: TRBV10-3
abundance: few
d_gene: TRBD2
CDR3aa: CAISGGGAGRQETQYF
CDR3nt: TGTGCCATCAGTGGGGGAGGAGCGGGACGCCAAGAGACCCAGTACTTC

j_gene: TRBJ1-5
v_gene: TRBV6-5
abundance: .
d_gene: .
CDR3aa: CASSYSRAKQPQHF
CDR3nt: TGTGCCAGCAGTTACTCCCGGGCCAAACAGCCCCAGCATTTT

j_gene: TRBJ1-1
v_gene: TRBV19
abundance: .
d_gene: .
CDR3aa: CASSISGTNTEAFF
CDR3nt: TGTGCCAGTAGTATTTCAGGTACGAACACTGAAGCTTTCTTT

j_gene: TRBJ1-5
v_gene: TRBV20-1
abundance: few
d_gene: TRBD1
CDR3aa: CSARPGQGSQPQHF
CDR3nt: TGCAGTGCTCGTCCAGGACAGGGTTCACAGCCCCAGCATTTT

j_gene: TRBJ2-4
v_gene: TRBV20-1
abundance: .
d_gene: .
CDR3aa: CSARDLTGLAKNIQYF
CDR3nt: TGCAGTGCTAGAGATCTGACAGGACTAGCCAAAAACATTCAGTACTTC

j_gene: TRBJ2-5
v_gene: TRBV12-3/TRBV12-4
abundance: .
d_gene: TRBD2
CDR3aa: CASTPLAGAETQYF
CDR3nt: TGTGCCAGCACCCCACTAGCGGGAGCAGAGACCCAGTACTTC

j_gene: TRBJ1-2
v_gene: TRBV27
abundance: few
d_gene: .
CDR3aa: CASLEGYSYGYTF
CDR3nt: TGTGCCAGCCTCGAGGGGTACAGTTATGGCTACACCTTC

j_gene: TRBJ2-2
v_gene: TRBV6-1
abundance: .
d_gene: TRBD1
CDR3aa: CASTPTGDLTGELFF
CDR3nt: TGTGCCAGCACCCCGACAGGGGACCTCACCGGGGAGCTGTTTTTT

j_gene: TRBJ2-2
v_gene: TRBV7-7
abundance: few
d_gene: .
CDR3aa: CASSFGPSAGELFF
CDR3nt: TGTGCCAGCAGCTTCGGACCCTCGGCCGGGGAGCTGTTTTTT

j_gene: TRBJ1-1
v_gene: TRBV20-1
abundance: .
d_gene: .
CDR3aa: CSAKRGGSETEAFF
CDR3nt: TGCAGTGCAAAAAGGGGGGGGAGTGAAACTGAAGCTTTCTTT

j_gene: TRBJ2-2
v_gene: TRBV5-6
abundance: .
d_gene: .
CDR3aa: CASSFYRGLTNTGELFF
CDR3nt: TGTGCCAGCAGCTTCTACAGAGGACTTACGAACACCGGGGAGCTGTTTTTT

j_gene: TRBJ1-2
v_gene: TRBV7-8
abundance: few
d_gene: .
CDR3aa: CASSFGLINGYTF
CDR3nt: TGTGCCAGCAGCTTTGGGTTGATAAATGGCTACACCTTC

j_gene: TRBJ2-1
v_gene: TRBV4-3
abundance: .
d_gene: TRBD2
CDR3aa: CASSQGYSGSSYNEQFF
CDR3nt: TGCGCCAGCAGCCAAGGATATAGCGGGAGCTCCTACAATGAGCAGTTCTTC

j_gene: TRBJ1-5
v_gene: TRBV30
abundance: few
d_gene: TRBD1
CDR3aa: CAWSVQRTGGNQPQHF
CDR3nt: TGTGCCTGGAGTGTACAAAGGACAGGGGGCAATCAGCCCCAGCATTTT

j_gene: TRBJ2-2
v_gene: TRBV20-1
abundance: .
d_gene: TRBD2
CDR3aa: CSASLTQRTSGRPSGGTGELFF
CDR3nt: TGCAGTGCTAGTCTAACCCAGAGGACTAGCGGGAGGCCTTCAGGGGGGACCGGGGAGCTGTTTTTT

j_gene: TRBJ2-7
v_gene: TRBV11-1
abundance: few
d_gene: TRBD1
CDR3aa: CASSGQGREQYF
CDR3nt: TGTGCCAGCAGCGGACAGGGACGAGAGCAGTACTTC

j_gene: TRBJ2-5
v_gene: TRBV4-1
abundance: .
d_gene: TRBD1
CDR3aa: CASSPGETGLQETQYF
CDR3nt: TGCGCCAGCAGCCCAGGGGAGACAGGGCTACAAGAGACCCAGTACTTC

j_gene: TRBJ1-6
v_gene: TRBV5-4
abundance: .
d_gene: .
CDR3aa: CASSPGEGLWNSPLHF
CDR3nt: TGTGCCAGCAGCCCGGGGGAGGGGCTTTGGAATTCACCCCTCCACTTT

j_gene: TRBJ1-5
v_gene: TRBV20-1
abundance: .
d_gene: TRBD1
CDR3aa: CSAGTGVGDQPQHF
CDR3nt: TGCAGTGCGGGCACAGGGGTTGGGGATCAGCCCCAGCATTTT

j_gene: TRBJ1-2
v_gene: TRBV7-9
abundance: few
d_gene: .
CDR3aa: CASSMAAPYGYTF
CDR3nt: TGTGCCAGCAGCATGGCGGCGCCGTATGGCTACACCTTC

j_gene: TRBJ2-2
v_gene: TRBV7-9
abundance: .
d_gene: .
CDR3aa: CASSFFAANTGELFF
CDR3nt: TGTGCCAGCAGCTTTTTCGCCGCGAACACCGGGGAGCTGTTTTTT

j_gene: TRBJ2-1
v_gene: TRBV7-2
abundance: .
d_gene: TRBD2
CDR3aa: CASSLVGRELLRKQFNNEQFF
CDR3nt: TGTGCCAGCAGCTTAGTGGGGCGGGAGCTTCTTCGAAAACAATTCAACAATGAGCAGTTCTTC

j_gene: TRBJ2-7
v_gene: TRBV20-1
abundance: few
d_gene: .
CDR3aa: CSGAVVSDPVNEQYF
CDR3nt: TGCAGCGGGGCGGTCGTGTCGGACCCAGTCAACGAGCAGTACTTC

j_gene: TRBJ2-5
v_gene: TRBV2
abundance: .
d_gene: .
CDR3aa: CASSAEQQRGETQYF
CDR3nt: TGTGCCAGCAGTGCGGAACAACAAAGGGGAGAGACCCAGTACTTC

j_gene: TRBJ2-5
v_gene: TRBV24-1
abundance: .
d_gene: .
CDR3aa: CATSEVTQQETQYF
CDR3nt: TGTGCCACCAGTGAAGTGACCCAACAAGAGACCCAGTACTTC

j_gene: TRBJ2-1
v_gene: TRBV6-1
abundance: .
d_gene: TRBD2
CDR3aa: CASSQTSERYNEQFF
CDR3nt: TGTGCCAGCAGTCAAACTAGCGAGAGATACAATGAGCAGTTCTTC

j_gene: TRBJ2-7
v_gene: TRBV7-9
abundance: .
d_gene: .
CDR3aa: CASSQPGASYEQYF
CDR3nt: TGTGCCAGCAGCCAACCCGGGGCTTCCTACGAGCAGTACTTC

j_gene: TRBJ2-1
v_gene: TRBV27
abundance: .
d_gene: TRBD2
CDR3aa: CASSSALAGANEQFF
CDR3nt: TGTGCCAGCAGTTCGGCCCTAGCGGGAGCCAATGAGCAGTTCTTC

j_gene: TRBJ2-7
v_gene: TRBV12-3/TRBV12-4
abundance: .
d_gene: .
CDR3aa: CASRVGGGGHEQYF
CDR3nt: TGTGCCAGCAGGGTGGGGGGGGGCGGCCACGAGCAGTACTTC

j_gene: TRBJ1-6
v_gene: TRBV20-1
abundance: few
d_gene: TRBD1
CDR3aa: CSATTPDRGYSPLHF
CDR3nt: TGCAGTGCCACGACCCCCGACAGGGGGTATTCACCCCTCCACTTT

j_gene: TRBJ1-5
v_gene: TRBV6-1
abundance: .
d_gene: TRBD1
CDR3aa: CASSPGGVRGNQPQHF
CDR3nt: TGTGCCAGCAGCCCAGGGGGGGTAAGGGGCAATCAGCCCCAGCATTTT

j_gene: TRBJ2-5
v_gene: TRBV20-1
abundance: .
d_gene: .
CDR3aa: CSALYNGQQETQYF
CDR3nt: TGCAGTGCTCTCTATAATGGACAGCAAGAGACCCAGTACTTC

j_gene: TRBJ2-1
v_gene: TRBV24-1
abundance: .
d_gene: .
CDR3aa: CATQDWRGLNEQFF
CDR3nt: TGTGCCACCCAGGACTGGAGGGGTTTAAATGAGCAGTTCTTC

j_gene: TRBJ1-5
v_gene: TRBV21-1
abundance: .
d_gene: .
CDR3aa: CASSKREGRGFYSNQPQHF
CDR3nt: TGTGCCAGCAGCAAGCGTGAAGGCAGGGGCTTTTATAGCAATCAGCCCCAGCATTTT

j_gene: TRBJ1-1
v_gene: TRBV7-2
abundance: few
d_gene: .
CDR3aa: CASSADMNTEAFF
CDR3nt: TGTGCCAGCAGCGCGGACATGAACACTGAAGCTTTCTTT

j_gene: TRBJ1-1
v_gene: TRBV19
abundance: .
d_gene: .
CDR3aa: CASSWDADLNTEAFF
CDR3nt: TGTGCCAGTAGCTGGGACGCGGACTTGAACACTGAAGCTTTCTTT

j_gene: TRBJ1-1
v_gene: TRBV21-1
abundance: .
d_gene: .
CDR3aa: CASSPPRTGVSETEAFF
CDR3nt: TGTGCCAGCAGCCCCCCAAGGACAGGGGTATCGGAAACTGAAGCTTTCTTT

j_gene: TRBJ2-3
v_gene: TRBV7-3
abundance: few
d_gene: TRBD1
CDR3aa: CASSTRPDRGSTDTQYF
CDR3nt: TGTGCCAGCAGCACTCGACCCGACAGGGGAAGCACAGATACGCAGTATTTT

j_gene: TRBJ1-3
v_gene: TRBV7-2
abundance: few
d_gene: .
CDR3aa: CASRPRHTSGNTIYF
CDR3nt: TGTGCCAGCAGGCCACGACATACCTCTGGAAACACCATATATTTT

j_gene: TRBJ2-2
v_gene: TRBV7-2
abundance: .
d_gene: .
CDR3aa: CASSLKYTGELFF
CDR3nt: TGTGCCAGCAGCTTAAAATACACCGGGGAGCTGTTTTTT

j_gene: TRBJ2-1
v_gene: TRBV6-1
abundance: .
d_gene: .
CDR3aa: CASIGGHRDRGSSSGTNEQFF
CDR3nt: TGTGCCAGTATTGGGGGGCACCGTGACAGGGGGTCGTCTAGCGGGACCAATGAGCAGTTCTTC

j_gene: TRBJ1-2
v_gene: TRBV19
abundance: .
d_gene: .
CDR3aa: CASSMHNGRNANYGYTF
CDR3nt: TGTGCCAGTAGTATGCATAACGGAAGAAATGCTAACTATGGCTACACCTTC

j_gene: TRBJ2-5
v_gene: TRBV9
abundance: .
d_gene: .
CDR3aa: CASSVQGETQYF
CDR3nt: TGTGCCAGCAGCGTACAGGGAGAGACCCAGTACTTC

j_gene: TRBJ1-2
v_gene: TRBV20-1
abundance: .
d_gene: TRBD1
CDR3aa: CSADDRGGYTF
CDR3nt: TGCAGTGCTGATGACAGGGGAGGCTACACCTTC

j_gene: TRBJ1-6
v_gene: TRBV6-2/TRBV6-3
abundance: .
d_gene: TRBD1
CDR3aa: CASSYDRGQSLLPLHF
CDR3nt: TGTGCCAGCAGTTACGACAGGGGGCAATCCCTTTTACCCCTCCACTTT

j_gene: TRBJ1-5
v_gene: TRBV6-1
abundance: .
d_gene: TRBD1
CDR3aa: CASSLMDRLGMPQHF
CDR3nt: TGTGCCAGCAGCCTAATGGACAGGTTGGGCATGCCCCAGCATTTT

j_gene: TRBJ1-1
v_gene: TRBV11-1
abundance: .
d_gene: .
CDR3aa: CASTLGLNTEAFF
CDR3nt: TGTGCCAGCACCTTGGGACTCAACACTGAAGCTTTCTTT